This T cell receptor (beta chain) was captured in a study of radiotherapy plus CTLA-4 blockade in lung cancer. Only in-frame clones appear in the TCRdb table, and some are missing; sequencing was by immunoSEQ multiplex PCR. Among around 45,000 clones listed, 76% were seen once. The CDR3 covers 15 residues. Germline V gives CDR1 MGHRA, CDR2 YSYEKL. V was cut by 3 bases and J by 5 bases, with 16 bases left in between. This chain joins TRBV4-1 and TRBJ1-2, with a tentative D call TRBD1 (6 bases). The sequences come from peripheral blood, collected from a patient treated with radiotherapy plus ipilimumab. The clonotype comes from a human donor with non-small cell lung cancer who had stable disease on radiotherapy plus ipilimumab. The CDR3 DNA is TGCGCCAGCAGCCAGGGGATTGGGGGCGTATATGGCTACACCTTC. Amino acid sequence: CASSQGIGGVYGYTF.